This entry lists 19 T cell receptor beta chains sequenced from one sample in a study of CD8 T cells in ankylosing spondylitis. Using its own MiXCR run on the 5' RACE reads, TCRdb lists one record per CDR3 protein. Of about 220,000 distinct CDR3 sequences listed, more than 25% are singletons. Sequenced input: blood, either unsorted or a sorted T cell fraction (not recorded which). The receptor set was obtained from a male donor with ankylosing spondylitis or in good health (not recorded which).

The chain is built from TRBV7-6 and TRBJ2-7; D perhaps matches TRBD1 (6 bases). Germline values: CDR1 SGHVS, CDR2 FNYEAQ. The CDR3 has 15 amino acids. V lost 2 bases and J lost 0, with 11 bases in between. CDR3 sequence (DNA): TGTGCCAGCAGCTTATCAGGGGACCCCTCCTACGAGCAGTACTTC. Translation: CASSLSGDPSYEQYF.

DNA of the CDR3: TGTGCCTGGGGAAGAAGGTCTGGGGAGACCCAGTACTTC. Its protein product is CAWGRRSGETQYF. The genes are TRBV30 and TRBJ2-5; D is uncertain. CDR3 size: 13 residues. The V end lost 5 bases, the J end lost 5 bases, and 15 bases lay between the germline ends. Germline CDR1 GTSNPN, CDR2 SVGIG (reference sequence). Full variable domain (missing parts from reference TRBV30 and TRBJ2-5): SQTIHQWPATLVQPVGSPLSLECTVEGTSNPNLYWYRQAAGRGLQLLFYSVGIGQISSEVPQNLSASRPQDRQFILSSKKLLLSDSGFYLCAWGRRSGETQYFGPGTRLLVL.

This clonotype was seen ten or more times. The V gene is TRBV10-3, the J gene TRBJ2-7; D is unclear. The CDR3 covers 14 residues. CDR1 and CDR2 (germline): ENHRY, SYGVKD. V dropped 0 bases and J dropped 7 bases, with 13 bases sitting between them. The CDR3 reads CAISESIGSGEQYF. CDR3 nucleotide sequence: TGTGCCATCAGTGAGTCTATAGGGTCCGGGGAGCAGTACTTC.

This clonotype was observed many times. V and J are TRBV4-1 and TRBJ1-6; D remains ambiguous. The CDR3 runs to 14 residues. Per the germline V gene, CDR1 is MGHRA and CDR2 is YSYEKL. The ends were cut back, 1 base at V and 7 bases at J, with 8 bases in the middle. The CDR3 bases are TGCGCCAGCAGCCAAGTAAGGGAGAATTCACCCCTCCACTTT. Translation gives CASSQVRENSPLHF.

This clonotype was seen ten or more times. The CDR3: CASSLEGSGTYNEQFF. Here the CDR3 DNA reads TGTGCCAGCAGCTTAGAAGGTAGCGGCACCTACAATGAGCAGTTCTTC. The V and J genes are TRBV11-1 and TRBJ2-1; D possibly corresponds to TRBD2 (6 bases). The V end was cut by 1 base, the J end by 2 bases, with 12 bases between. The CDR3 contains 16 residues. Germline CDR1 and CDR2: SGHAT and FQDESV (reference sequence). The whole variable domain, remainder taken from reference TRBV11-1 and TRBJ2-1, is EAEVAQSPRYKITEKSQAVAFWCDPISGHATLYWYRQILGQGPELLVQFQDESVVDDSQLPKDRFSAERLKGVDSTLKIQPAELGDSAMYLCASSLEGSGTYNEQFFGPGTRLTVL.

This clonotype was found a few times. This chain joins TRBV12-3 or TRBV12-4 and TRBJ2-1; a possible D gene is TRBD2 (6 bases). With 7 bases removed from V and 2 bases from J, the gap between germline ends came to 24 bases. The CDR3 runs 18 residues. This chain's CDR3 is CASIPAVGRDGAYNEQFF. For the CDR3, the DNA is TGTGCCAGCATCCCTGCGGTAGGGCGGGATGGCGCCTACAATGAGCAGTTCTTC.

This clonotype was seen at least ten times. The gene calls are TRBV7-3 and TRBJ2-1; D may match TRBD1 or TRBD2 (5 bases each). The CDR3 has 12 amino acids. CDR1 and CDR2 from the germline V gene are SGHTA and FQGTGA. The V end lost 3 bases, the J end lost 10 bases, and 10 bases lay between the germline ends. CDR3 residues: CASSFQGREQFF. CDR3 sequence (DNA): TGTGCCAGCAGCTTCCAGGGACGGGAGCAGTTCTTC.

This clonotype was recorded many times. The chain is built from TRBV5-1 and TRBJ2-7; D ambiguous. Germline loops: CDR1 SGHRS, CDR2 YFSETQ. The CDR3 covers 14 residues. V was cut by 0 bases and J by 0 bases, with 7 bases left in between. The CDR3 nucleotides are TGCGCCAGCAGCTTGGCCGCCAACTCCTACGAGCAGTACTTC. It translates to CASSLAANSYEQYF. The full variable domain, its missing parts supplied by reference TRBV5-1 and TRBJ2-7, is KAGVTQTPRYLIKTRGQQVTLSCSPISGHRSVSWYQQTPGQGLQFLFEYFSETQRNKGNFPGRFSGRQFSNSRSEMNVSTLELGDSALYLCASSLAANSYEQYFGPGTRLTVT.

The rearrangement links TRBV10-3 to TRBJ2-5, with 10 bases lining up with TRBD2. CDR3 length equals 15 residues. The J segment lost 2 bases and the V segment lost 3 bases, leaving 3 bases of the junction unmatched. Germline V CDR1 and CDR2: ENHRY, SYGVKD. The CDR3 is CAISDGTSVQETQYF. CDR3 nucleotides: TGTGCCATCAGTGATGGGACTAGCGTACAAGAGACCCAGTACTTC.

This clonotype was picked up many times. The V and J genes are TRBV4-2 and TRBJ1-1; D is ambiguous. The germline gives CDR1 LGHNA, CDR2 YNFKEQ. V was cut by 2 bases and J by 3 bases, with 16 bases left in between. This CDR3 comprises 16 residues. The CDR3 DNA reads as TGTGCCAGCAGCCAACACCAGGCAGAGAGTTACACTGAAGCTTTCTTT. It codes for CASSQHQAESYTEAFF.

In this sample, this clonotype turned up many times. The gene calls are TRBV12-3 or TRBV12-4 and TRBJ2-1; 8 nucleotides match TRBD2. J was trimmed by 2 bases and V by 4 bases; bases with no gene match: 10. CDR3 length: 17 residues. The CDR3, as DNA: TGTGCCAGCAGTTCCCGGGCCGGGACTAGACCCTACAATGAGCAGTTCTTC. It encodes CASSSRAGTRPYNEQFF.

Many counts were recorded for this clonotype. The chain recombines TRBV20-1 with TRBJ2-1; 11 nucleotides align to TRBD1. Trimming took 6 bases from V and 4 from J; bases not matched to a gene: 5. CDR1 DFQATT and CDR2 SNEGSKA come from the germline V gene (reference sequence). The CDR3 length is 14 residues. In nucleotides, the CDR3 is TGCAGTGCCAGGACAGGGGGCTTGTACAATGAGCAGTTCTTC. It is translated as CSARTGGLYNEQFF.

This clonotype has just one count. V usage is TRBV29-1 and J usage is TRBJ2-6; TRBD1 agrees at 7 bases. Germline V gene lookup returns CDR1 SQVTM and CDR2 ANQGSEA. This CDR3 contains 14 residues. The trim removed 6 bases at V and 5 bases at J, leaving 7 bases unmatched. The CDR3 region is CSVKGAPWANVLTF. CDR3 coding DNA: TGCAGCGTGAAGGGGGCGCCCTGGGCCAACGTCCTGACTTTC.

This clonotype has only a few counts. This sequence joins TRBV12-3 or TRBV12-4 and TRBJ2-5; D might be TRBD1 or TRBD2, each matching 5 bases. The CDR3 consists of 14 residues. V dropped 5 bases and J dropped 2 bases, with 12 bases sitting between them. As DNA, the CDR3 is TGTGCCAGCAGTCCCCGGGACCGTCAAGAGACCCAGTACTTC. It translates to CASSPRDRQETQYF.

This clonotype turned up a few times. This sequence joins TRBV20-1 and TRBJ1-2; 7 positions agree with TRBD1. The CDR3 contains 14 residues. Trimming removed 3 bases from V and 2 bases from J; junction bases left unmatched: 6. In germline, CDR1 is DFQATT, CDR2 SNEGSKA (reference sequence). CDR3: CSASLPGQNYGYTF. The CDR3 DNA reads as TGCAGTGCTAGCCTCCCGGGACAGAACTATGGCTACACCTTC.

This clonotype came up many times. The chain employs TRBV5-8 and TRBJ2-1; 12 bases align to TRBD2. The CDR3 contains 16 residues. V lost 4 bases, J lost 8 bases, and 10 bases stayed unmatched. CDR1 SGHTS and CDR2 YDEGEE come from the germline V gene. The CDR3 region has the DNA TGTGCCAGCAGCGCGGGACTAGCGGGTTCCTTGGATGAGCAGTTCTTC. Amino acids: CASSAGLAGSLDEQFF.

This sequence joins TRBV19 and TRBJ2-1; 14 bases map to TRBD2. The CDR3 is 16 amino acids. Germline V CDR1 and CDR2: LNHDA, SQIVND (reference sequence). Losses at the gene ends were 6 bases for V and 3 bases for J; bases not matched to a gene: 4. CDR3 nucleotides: TGTGCCAGTAGCTGGGGACTAGCGGGAGTCTACAATGAGCAGTTCTTC. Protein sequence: CASSWGLAGVYNEQFF.

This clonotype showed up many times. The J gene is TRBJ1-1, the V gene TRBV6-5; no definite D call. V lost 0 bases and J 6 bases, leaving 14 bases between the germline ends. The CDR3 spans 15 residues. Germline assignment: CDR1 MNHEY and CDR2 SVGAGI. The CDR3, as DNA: TGTGCCAGCAGTTACTCCGGCAGTGGAACGGCTGAAGCTTTCTTT. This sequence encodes CASSYSGSGTAEAFF.

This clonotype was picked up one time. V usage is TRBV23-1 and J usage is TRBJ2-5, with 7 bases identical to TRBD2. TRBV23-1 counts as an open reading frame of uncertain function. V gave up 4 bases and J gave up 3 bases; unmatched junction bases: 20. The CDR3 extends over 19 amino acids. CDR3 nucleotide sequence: TGCGCCAGCAGTCCTCTCGACAAACAGAGATCCGGGACTAAAGAGACCCAGTACTTC. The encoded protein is CASSPLDKQRSGTKETQYF.